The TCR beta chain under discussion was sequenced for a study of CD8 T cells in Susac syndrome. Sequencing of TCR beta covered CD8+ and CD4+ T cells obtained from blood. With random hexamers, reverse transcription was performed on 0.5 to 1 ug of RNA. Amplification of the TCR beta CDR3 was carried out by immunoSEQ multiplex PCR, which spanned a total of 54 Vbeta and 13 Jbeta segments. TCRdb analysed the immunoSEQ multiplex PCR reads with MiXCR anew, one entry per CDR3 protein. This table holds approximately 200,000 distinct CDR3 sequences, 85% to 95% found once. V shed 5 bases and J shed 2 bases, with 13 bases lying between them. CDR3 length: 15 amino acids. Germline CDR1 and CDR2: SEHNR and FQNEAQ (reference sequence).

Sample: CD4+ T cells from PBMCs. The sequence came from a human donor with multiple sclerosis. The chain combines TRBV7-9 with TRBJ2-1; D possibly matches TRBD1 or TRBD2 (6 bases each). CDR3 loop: CASSARGDAYNEQFF. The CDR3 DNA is TGTGCCAGCAGCGCTAGGGGGGACGCCTACAATGAGCAGTTCTTC.